This T cell receptor beta chain was identified during a study of blood T cell repertoires in COVID-19 (dated by TCRdb to between 2020 and 2021). In the study overall: Collaborator samples came from the United States, Italy and Spain and covered acute and convalescent phases of COVID-19. The prospective study material was composed of cDNA or gDNA derived from T cells, B-cell-depleted T cells, or PBMCs. Subjects who had been exposed to COVID-19, were actively infected with it, or had recovered from it provided the deeply sampled blood TCRbeta repertoires that made up the dataset. A freely available public database, intended as a resource for researchers studying the immune response to SARS-CoV-2, is where the repertoires were released. The samples were drawn from the first 160 participants of the ongoing ImmuneRACE study and from 950 to 1,500 subjects provided by 6 global collaborators. A de-identified subject ID, COVID-19 status, age in years and sex were almost always included in the sample metadata. Where available, HLA class I and class II types were taken from metadata supplied by the sample provider and were not determined by assay-based typing.

V loses 1 base, J loses 3 bases, and the germline ends lie 13 bases apart. The cysteine opens and the phenylalanine closes a CDR3 of 15 amino acids. The entry retains the CDR3 DNA only, 45 bases that are in frame from base 1. For CDR1 and CDR2, the germline V gene lists SGHDT and YYEEEE. One collaborating source in Seattle enrolled patients while the patients were actively infected and followed the patients over time throughout the course of disease. Each collaborating institution followed its own protocols to collect whole blood in K2EDTA tubes. For TCRbeta analysis, collaborator samples were shipped as frozen whole blood, as isolated PBMCs, or as DNA extracted from either sample type. The paper as a whole reports these results and caveats: How much clinical and demographic metadata was included differed by source and by participant, and the metadata was provided uncurated.

TCRbeta CDR3 regions were amplified from genomic DNA by means of the immunoSEQ Assay, a bias-controlled multiplex PCR. The study's own analysis went as follows. The number of nucleated cells in each sample was estimated by amplification of reference gene primers within the assay. Sequence reads were collapsed and filtered to measure the absolute abundance of every unique TCRbeta CDR3 rearrangement. For each sample, productive Simpson clonality was calculated by taking the square root of Simpson's diversity index across productive rearrangements. The source is immuneACCESS, and TCRdb retained only in-frame sequences with V and J called. Part of the clones is not carried over; for the studies checked, unresolved V genes explain less than half of this, and the remainder is unexplained. V, J and clone size are those of that table, while D and trimming were read from the DNA. The sample yields under 450,000 clones; 86% were counted once. 7% to 7.5% of the sample comes from the top ten.

This clone was counted once. This clone's antigen is unknown. The sample holds no much larger clone one base away, and base qualities are not on file. The rearrangement combines TRBV5-6 with TRBJ1-2; TRBD1 is perhaps the D gene, given 6 matching bases. Sequenced: peripheral blood. The sequence was collected from a woman aged 55-69 years with COVID-19, enrolled during active disease. The CDR3 sequence is CASSLSQGGDYGYTF. The bases read TGTGCCAGCAGCTTGTCACAGGGTGGTGACTATGGCTACACCTTC.